Presented here are 32 T cell receptor beta chains from one specimen sequenced in a study of blood T cell repertoires in COVID-19. Assay: immunoSEQ multiplex PCR; the TCRdb copy retains only in-frame clones and omits some. The sample shows about 240,000 clones, roughly four fifths of them seen only once. Sequenced material: peripheral blood. These receptor sequences come from a woman of 80 years or more with acute or convalescent COVID-19.

The chain joins TRBV5-1 to TRBJ2-3, with 11 bases lining up with TRBD2. The J segment lost 3 bases and the V segment lost 3 bases, leaving 6 bases of the junction unmatched. The V gene's germline CDR1 is SGHRS and CDR2 YFSETQ. The CDR3 is made up of 16 amino acids. CDR3 nucleotides: TGCGCCAGCAGCTCGGGACTAGCGGCATTTACAGATACGCAGTATTTT. Protein sequence: CASSSGLAAFTDTQYF.

The chain joins TRBV4-1 to TRBJ1-6, with 9 bases aligning to TRBD1. The length of the CDR3 is 17 residues. V shed 4 bases and J 0 bases; nucleotides not matched to a gene: 4. CDR1 MGHRA and CDR2 YSYEKL come from the germline V gene. The CDR3 DNA sequence: TGCGCCAGCAGCCCGGGACAGGGAAGCTCCTATAATTCACCCCTCCACTTT. Translating gives CASSPGQGSSYNSPLHF.

In this sample, this clone turned up a few times. The rearrangement uses TRBV5-1 and TRBJ1-1; the D gene is possibly TRBD1 (6 bases). CDR1 SGHRS and CDR2 YFSETQ come from the germline V gene. V lost 0 bases and J 0 bases, leaving 21 bases between the germline ends. This CDR3 comprises 19 residues. The CDR3 is CASSLAALSQGMVNTEAFF. The CDR3 DNA is TGCGCCAGCAGCTTGGCGGCTCTAAGCCAGGGGATGGTGAACACTGAAGCTTTCTTT.

This chain uses TRBV5-4 with TRBJ1-1; the D is unclear. Germline CDR1 is SGHNT and CDR2 is YYREEE (reference sequence). Trimming shortened V by 1 base and J by 1 base, and 8 bases separated the two germline ends. The CDR3 has 14 amino acids. The CDR3 DNA is TGTGCCAGCAGCTTGACACCCAAGAACACTGAAGCTTTCTTT. It specifies CASSLTPKNTEAFF.

The chain employs TRBV28 and TRBJ1-5; TRBD1 might be the D (5 bases). Germline V gene lookup returns CDR1 MDHEN and CDR2 SYDVKM. The CDR3 is made up of 15 amino acids. The germline V and J ends were trimmed by 3 bases and 2 bases, with 11 bases remaining between them. The CDR3, as DNA: TGTGCCAGCAGTTTCACCCAGGGTGGCAATCAGCCCCAGCATTTT. It yields the protein CASSFTQGGNQPQHF. The full variable domain, in which reference TRBV28 and TRBJ1-5 provide the parts outside the CDR3, is DVKVTQSSRYLVKRTGEKVFLECVQDMDHENMFWYRQDPGLGLRLIYFSYDVKMKEKGDIPEGYSVSREKKERFSLILESASTNQTSMYLCASSFTQGGNQPQHFGDGTRLSIL.

This chain connects TRBV5-1 to TRBJ2-3, with 9 nucleotides matching TRBD1. V shed 3 bases and J 2 bases; nucleotides not matched to a gene: 10. The germline CDR1 and CDR2 sequences are SGHRS and YFSETQ. The CDR3 spans 17 residues. This CDR3 reads CASSYLSGTGNTDTQYF. CDR3 coding DNA: TGCGCCAGCAGCTACCTCTCCGGGACAGGGAACACAGATACGCAGTATTTT.

The chain is built from TRBV27 and TRBJ2-7; D not resolved. The germline V gene has CDR1 MNHEY and CDR2 SMNVEV (reference sequence). V lost 5 bases and J lost 0, with 11 bases in between. The CDR3 is 14 amino acids. The CDR3 region has the DNA TGTGCCAGCAGTCGACGCGGCACCTCCTACGAGCAGTACTTC. Encoded protein: CASSRRGTSYEQYF.

The V gene is TRBV24-1, the J gene TRBJ1-4; 8 positions match TRBD1. J was trimmed by 4 bases and V by 3 bases; bases with no gene match: 6. CDR1 is KGHDR and CDR2 is SFDVKD in the germline V gene. This CDR3 comprises 16 residues. In nucleotides, the CDR3 is TGTGCCACCAGTGATACCCAGGGGGCGCATAATGAAAAACTGTTTTTT. Translating it yields CATSDTQGAHNEKLFF.

The rearrangement joins TRBV5-5 to TRBJ2-5, with D possibly being TRBD2 (7 bases). CDR1 and CDR2 (germline): SGHKS, YYEKEE (reference sequence). The germline V and J ends were trimmed by 4 bases and 5 bases, with 18 bases remaining between them. The CDR3 is 15 amino acids. As DNA, the CDR3 is TGTGCCAGCAGCCGGACCGGGGGGCTGGGGGAGACCCAGTACTTC. The encoded protein is CASSRTGGLGETQYF.

The chain employs TRBV5-5 and TRBJ2-4; 11 bases map to TRBD1. The CDR3 totals 18 residues. The germline V gene encodes CDR1 SGHKS and CDR2 YYEKEE (reference sequence). V lost 5 bases and J lost 6; bases outside the gene matches: 16. CDR3 bases: TGTGCCAGCAGTCGCAACACCTGGACAGGGGGCCTGGGAAACATTCAGTACTTC. It encodes CASSRNTWTGGLGNIQYF.

J is TRBJ1-1 and V is TRBV5-1, with TRBD1 matching 7 bases. V was clipped by 4 bases and J by 1 base; unmatched bases: 4. This CDR3 spans 14 amino acids. The germline V gene encodes CDR1 SGHRS and CDR2 YFSETQ. CDR3 DNA sequence: TGCGCCAGCAGCCTCGGGACAGCGAACACTGAAGCTTTCTTT. This codes for CASSLGTANTEAFF.

The rearrangement uses TRBV27 and TRBJ2-1, with TRBD2 matching 8 bases. Trimming at V came to 6 bases and at J to 7 bases, leaving 14 bases not matched to a gene. The CDR3 consists of 16 residues. Germline CDR1 reads MNHEY; CDR2 reads SMNVEV (reference sequence). The CDR3 spells CASSELGGASLNEQFF. DNA for the CDR3: TGTGCCAGCAGCGAACTCGGGGGGGCAAGTTTAAATGAGCAGTTCTTC.

The rearrangement joins TRBV30 to TRBJ1-4; D is possibly TRBD1 (5 bases). This CDR3 is built from 14 residues. V gave up 1 base and J gave up 7 bases, with 13 bases separating them. The germline CDR1 and CDR2 sequences are GTSNPN and SVGIG (reference sequence). CDR3 nucleotides: TGTGCCTGGAGTGGCGGGGGACGGGGTGAAAAACTGTTTTTT. It specifies CAWSGGGRGEKLFF.

The V gene is TRBV7-2, the J gene TRBJ2-5; 9 bases line up with TRBD2. The CDR3 is 14 residues long. The germline V gene encodes CDR1 SGHTA and CDR2 FQGNSA. Unmatched junction bases numbered 6, after V lost 6 bases and J lost 4 bases. The CDR3 nucleotides are TGTGCCAGCAGTCCCCGCGGGGGGGGAGAGACCCAGTACTTC. Residues: CASSPRGGGETQYF.

The chain links TRBV25-1 to TRBJ1-1; D perhaps matches TRBD1 (5 bases). The V end was cut by 0 bases, the J end by 9 bases, with 8 bases between. This CDR3 has 12 residues. In germline, CDR1 is MGHDK, CDR2 SYGVNS. For the CDR3, the DNA is TGTGCCAGCAGTGAATATTCAGGGAAAGCTTTCTTT. As protein: CASSEYSGKAFF.

The rearrangement links TRBV11-2 to TRBJ2-7; 9 bases are a match to TRBD1. The CDR3 length is 15 residues. With 0 bases clipped from V and 7 bases from J, the junction kept 7 bases outside the gene matches. The germline CDR1 and CDR2 sequences are SGHAT and FQNNGV. The CDR3: CASSLEDRGVLEQYF. The CDR3 coding sequence is TGTGCCAGCAGCTTAGAGGACAGGGGAGTGCTTGAGCAGTACTTC.

The rearrangement joins TRBV2 to TRBJ1-2, with D tentatively TRBD1 (5 bases). V gave up 4 bases and J gave up 10 bases, with 13 bases separating them. Germline CDR1 SNHLY, CDR2 FYNNEI. This CDR3 spans 12 amino acids. CDR3 coding DNA: TGTGCCAGCAGTGCCCAGGGTGAAGACTACACCTTC. Protein: CASSAQGEDYTF.

The chain uses TRBV6-5 and TRBJ1-3, with D maybe TRBD1 (5 bases). This CDR3 region has 15 residues. Germline CDR1 and CDR2: MNHEY and SVGAGI. Between the trimmed V and J ends, which lost 2 bases and 0 bases, there was a span of 8 bases. CDR3 sequence reads: CASSYDSISGNTIYF. The DNA of the CDR3 is TGTGCCAGCAGTTACGACAGCATCTCTGGAAACACCATATATTTT.

This clone appeared a single time. V gene TRBV3-1 (or the pseudogene TRBV3-2) combines with J gene TRBJ2-7, with 10 bases aligning to TRBD2. Germline values: CDR1 LGHDT, CDR2 YNNKEL (reference sequence). J gave up 4 bases and V 5 bases, and 5 bases lay outside the gene matches. This CDR3 has 14 amino acids. For the CDR3, the DNA is TGTGCCAGCAGCTCGGGACTAGCGAGGTACGAGCAGTACTTC. Protein sequence: CASSSGLARYEQYF.

This clone was counted between two and nine times. This chain connects TRBV5-1 to TRBJ2-1, with TRBD1 matching 12 bases. The CDR3 covers 15 residues. Germline trimming cut 4 bases from V and 9 bases from J; bases unmatched to any gene: 8. The germline V gene encodes CDR1 SGHRS and CDR2 YFSETQ. CDR3: CASSPPGQGAGEQFF. The CDR3, as DNA: TGCGCCAGCAGCCCCCCGGGACAGGGGGCCGGTGAGCAGTTCTTC.

V gene TRBV19 combines with J gene TRBJ2-1, with D perhaps TRBD2 (7 bases). Germline CDR1 LNHDA, CDR2 SQIVND (reference sequence). The CDR3 is 16 amino acids. V was trimmed by 2 bases and J by 6 bases, leaving 17 bases between them. DNA of the CDR3: TGTGCCAGTAGTATACCCCGGGGAGGGGGATTCAATGAGCAGTTCTTC. It translates to CASSIPRGGGFNEQFF.

The chain has TRBV30 and TRBJ1-2; D is uncertain. The germline gives CDR1 GTSNPN, CDR2 SVGIG (reference sequence). CDR3 size: 16 residues. The germline V and J ends were trimmed by 4 bases and 1 base, with 19 bases remaining between them. The CDR3 loop is CAWTGTVAAVNYGYTF. The CDR3 bases are TGTGCCTGGACAGGTACCGTGGCAGCTGTTAACTATGGCTACACCTTC.

This sequence joins TRBV7-3 and TRBJ2-5; 9 nucleotides line up with TRBD1. J was trimmed by 5 bases and V by 0 bases; bases with no gene match: 10. Germline loops: CDR1 SGHTA, CDR2 FQGTGA. This CDR3 is built from 17 residues. The DNA of the CDR3 is TGTGCCAGCAGCTTAACGGGAAGGACAGGGGTAGGGGAGACCCAGTACTTC. Protein: CASSLTGRTGVGETQYF.

The CDR3 DNA reads as TGTGCCAGCAGTTCGGGGGTGACGAACACTGAAGCTTTCTTT. Amino acid sequence: CASSSGVTNTEAFF. V is TRBV2 and J is TRBJ1-1, with D tentatively TRBD1 (5 bases). The CDR3 totals 14 residues. CDR1 and CDR2 from the germline V gene are SNHLY and FYNNEI. V was trimmed by 5 bases and J by 1 base, leaving 11 bases between them.

This chain uses TRBV24-1 with TRBJ2-7; 7 nucleotides match TRBD1. CDR3 size: 15 residues. CDR1 and CDR2 (germline): KGHDR, SFDVKD. V dropped 4 bases and J dropped 2; count of bases not matched to a gene: 7. CDR3 bases: TGTGCCACCAGTGACCGCGACAGGGCCACCTACGAGCAGTACTTC. Residues: CATSDRDRATYEQYF.

The chain joins TRBV6-5 to TRBJ1-4, with D tentatively TRBD1 (6 bases). From germline, CDR1 is MNHEY and CDR2 SVGAGI. V lost 4 bases, J lost 7 bases, and 13 bases lay in between. This CDR3 contains 14 residues. The CDR3 region is CASSLGNRAEKLFF. DNA of the CDR3: TGTGCCAGCAGTTTAGGGAACAGGGCTGAAAAACTGTTTTTT.

The chain couples TRBV5-3 to TRBJ2-7; TRBD2 matches 12 bases. TRBV5-3 is known as an ORF, though its function is uncertain. CDR3 size: 17 residues. V trimming: 4 bases; J trimming: 4 bases; junction bases outside the gene matches: 12. The CDR3 nucleotides are TGTGCCAGAAGCCTCCCTCCTCTAGCGGGGGGGCTTTACGAGCAGTACTTC. Amino acids: CARSLPPLAGGLYEQYF.

The chain joins TRBV5-6 to TRBJ2-1, with 7 bases fitting TRBD2. Germline V gene data show CDR1 as SGHDT and CDR2 as YYEEEE. The V segment lost 3 bases and the J segment 2 bases; nucleotides outside the gene matches: 5. This CDR3 is built from 15 residues. The CDR3 nucleotides are TGTGCCAGCAGCTCCCTAGCGGCCCCCTACAATGAGCAGTTCTTC. It yields the protein CASSSLAAPYNEQFF.

The genes are TRBV7-3 and TRBJ2-2, with 8 positions matching TRBD2. From germline, CDR1 is SGHTA and CDR2 FQGTGA. This CDR3 has 21 residues. The V gene end was trimmed by 2 bases and the J gene end by 0 bases; junction bases not matched to a gene: 17. The CDR3 region has the DNA TGTGCCAGCAGCTTAGCGAAGCGGGGGCCAACTCTACTACCGAACACCGGGGAGCTGTTTTTT. It specifies CASSLAKRGPTLLPNTGELFF.

J is TRBJ1-6 and V is TRBV6-6; 9 nucleotides agree with TRBD1. Germline lookup yields CDR1 MNHNY and CDR2 SVGAGI (reference sequence). The CDR3 is 14 amino acids. V dropped 4 bases and J dropped 7; count of bases not matched to a gene: 2. In nucleotides, the CDR3 is TGTGCCAGCAGTTTACAGGGGGCGAATTCACCCCTCCACTTT. Translated: CASSLQGANSPLHF.

The chain couples TRBV19 to TRBJ2-7, with 8 positions matching TRBD2. V lost 10 bases to trimming and J lost 6 bases; unmatched junction nucleotides: 14. The CDR3 covers 14 residues. CDR1 is LNHDA and CDR2 is SQIVND in the germline V gene (reference sequence). CDR3 DNA sequence: TGTGCCACCGCGCCGGGAGGGGCCCCTCTCGAGCAGTACTTC. Its protein product is CATAPGGAPLEQYF.

The chain has TRBV2 and TRBJ2-4, with TRBD1 matching 7 bases. CDR3 length equals 16 residues. CDR1 is SNHLY and CDR2 is FYNNEI in the germline V gene. Trimming at V came to 2 bases and at J to 8 bases, leaving 12 bases not matched to a gene. The CDR3 nucleotides are TGTGCCAGCAGTGAATTCTCACAGGGGTCCAAGTACATTCAGTACTTC. It yields the protein CASSEFSQGSKYIQYF. The full variable domain, its missing parts supplied by reference TRBV2 and TRBJ2-4, is EPEVTQTPSHQVTQMGQEVILRCVPISNHLYFYWYRQILGQKVEFLVSFYNNEISEKSEIFDDQFSVERPDGSNFTLKIRSTKLEDSAMYFCASSEFSQGSKYIQYFGAGTRLSVL.